This TCR beta chain was observed in a study of identical twins. All of the donors were Caucasians in good health. Germline V gene data show CDR1 as LGHNA and CDR2 as YSLEER. V trimming: 3 bases; J trimming: 4 bases; junction bases outside the gene matches: 8. CDR3 length equals 16 residues. cDNA molecules carried unique molecular identifiers, and template switching added a universal primer site. TCRdb re-called the 5' RACE reads with MiXCR, one entry per CDR3 protein. The sample gives 500,000 to 600,000 distinct CDR3 sequences, around 20% of which show up once; roughly 0.9% is in the top ten. This sample also belongs to another study, concerning T cells expressing NK-cell markers.

The specimen was CD4+ T cells sorted from blood. The gene calls are TRBV4-3 and TRBJ2-5; TRBD2 agrees at 10 bases. The clonotype was recovered from a woman under 30 in good health. The CDR3 nucleotides are TGCGCCAGCAGCCAGATGCCCCTAGCGGGAGCAGAGACCCAGTACTTC. Amino acids: CASSQMPLAGAETQYF.